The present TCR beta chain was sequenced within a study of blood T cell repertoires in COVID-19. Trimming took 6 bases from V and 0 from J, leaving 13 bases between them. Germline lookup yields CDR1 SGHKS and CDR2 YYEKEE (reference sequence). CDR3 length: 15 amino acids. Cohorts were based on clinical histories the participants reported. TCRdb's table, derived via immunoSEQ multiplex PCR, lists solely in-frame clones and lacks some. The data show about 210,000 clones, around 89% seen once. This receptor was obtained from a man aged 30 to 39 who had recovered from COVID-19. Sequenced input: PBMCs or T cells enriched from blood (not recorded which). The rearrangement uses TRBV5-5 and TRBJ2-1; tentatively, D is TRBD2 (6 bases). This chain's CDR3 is CASTFAGTSYNEQFF. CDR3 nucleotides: TGTGCCAGCACCTTTGCGGGGACCTCCTACAATGAGCAGTTCTTC.